The 19 T cell receptor beta chains below all came from one sample that was sequenced in a study of blood T cells in healthy people across ages. A J-beta primer mix and a sample-barcoded 5' primer were used in a second PCR of roughly 6 to 12 cycles. In TCRdb, the 5' RACE reads were re-called with MiXCR into one record per CDR3 protein. The sample contains some 670,000 distinct CDR3 sequences, 52% of which appear only once. Source material: blood. The receptors derive from a woman of 80 years or more in good health.

This CDR3 is CASSPVEPQETQYF. The CDR3, as DNA: TGTGCCAGCAGCCCCGTAGAGCCCCAAGAGACCCAGTACTTC. This chain links TRBV28 with TRBJ2-5, with D unresolved. The CDR3 is 14 amino acids. The germline V and J ends were trimmed by 6 bases and 1 base, with 12 bases remaining between them. The germline CDR1 and CDR2 sequences are MDHEN and SYDVKM.

Points on this clonotype: A much larger clone is a single base away; this may be a read error. Given the absence of the conserved phenylalanine or tryptophan at the CDR3 end, a read error is likely. The chain couples TRBV5-1 to TRBJ2-1; possible D gene TRBD1, 6 bases. This CDR3 is built from 17 residues. The germline V and J ends were trimmed by 3 bases and 0 bases, with 16 bases remaining between them. CDR1 is SGHRS and CDR2 is YFSETQ in the germline V gene. The CDR3 bases are TGCGCCAGCAGCTACCCGGGACACCCTAGCTCCTACAATGAGCAGTTCTTA. Protein: CASSYPGHPSSYNEQFL.

J is TRBJ2-3 and V is TRBV7-2; 8 bases match TRBD2. The V gene end was trimmed by 2 bases and the J gene end by 2 bases; junction bases not matched to a gene: 12. The germline CDR1 and CDR2 sequences are SGHTA and FQGNSA. This CDR3 has 18 residues. CDR3 sequence reads: CASSLYMAGGGITDTQYF. CDR3 bases: TGTGCCAGCAGCTTATATATGGCGGGAGGAGGAATCACAGATACGCAGTATTTT.

This clonotype was detected only a few times. The CDR3 DNA is TGTGCCAGCTCACCACGAACTAGCGGGGAGTACAATGAGCAGTTCTTC. The encoded protein is CASSPRTSGEYNEQFF. The genes are TRBV18 and TRBJ2-1, with 10 nucleotides matching TRBD2. Germline assignment: CDR1 KGHSH and CDR2 LQKENI. CDR3 length: 16 amino acids. J lost 4 bases, V lost 1 base, and 4 bases had no gene match. The variable domain in full, with the rest retrieved from reference TRBV18 and TRBJ2-1, is NAGVMQNPRHLVRRRGQEARLRCSPMKGHSHVYWYRQLPEEGLKFMVYLQKENIIDESGMPKERFSAEFPKEGPSILRIQQVVRGDSAAYFCASSPRTSGEYNEQFFGPGTRLTVL.

This clonotype was seen at least ten times. V and J are TRBV27 and TRBJ1-2, with TRBD1 as a possible D gene (5 bases). The CDR3 is 15 amino acids. Germline V gene lookup returns CDR1 MNHEY and CDR2 SMNVEV (reference sequence). V lost 7 bases and J lost 3, with 18 bases in between. This CDR3 reads CASTRWSGADYGYTF. CDR3 sequence (DNA): TGTGCCAGCACCCGGTGGAGCGGGGCGGACTATGGCTACACCTTC.

This clonotype was counted at least ten times. The rearrangement uses TRBV6-6 and TRBJ1-2; 7 nucleotides line up with TRBD1. J lost 7 bases, V lost 8 bases, and 10 bases had no gene match. The CDR3 sequence is 13 residues long. Germline CDR1 MNHNY, CDR2 SVGAGI (reference sequence). CDR3 DNA: TGTGCCAGCTGCGGGGACAGTCTTACTGGCTACACCTTC. Its protein is CASCGDSLTGYTF.

The gene calls are TRBV2 and TRBJ1-1, with 9 bases fitting TRBD1. CDR1 is SNHLY and CDR2 is FYNNEI in the germline V gene. The CDR3 runs to 13 residues. V was pared by 8 bases and J by 4 bases, with 5 bases of the junction left unmatched. In DNA form, the CDR3 reads TGTGCCAGCTTGGGACAGGGCGGCACTGAAGCTTTCTTT. It yields the protein CASLGQGGTEAFF.

This chain uses TRBV7-2 with TRBJ1-1; possibly TRBD1 for D (6 bases). The CDR3 extends over 15 amino acids. CDR1 and CDR2 from the germline V gene are SGHTA and FQGNSA. Trimming stripped 2 bases from V and 4 bases from J, with 14 bases between. This chain's CDR3 is CASSLSPGEGTEAFF. In DNA form, the CDR3 reads TGTGCCAGCAGCTTATCCCCAGGGGAGGGCACTGAAGCTTTCTTT.

With regard to this clonotype: A much larger clone lies a single base off, so this may be a read error. The chain links TRBV20-1 to TRBJ2-3, with 9 bases that match TRBD2. The CDR3 is 15 residues long. Germline V gives CDR1 DFQATT, CDR2 SNEGSKA (reference sequence). In DNA, the CDR3 is TGCAGTGCTAGACCCGGGACTAGCTGGGCAGATACGCGGTATTTT. It is translated as CSARPGTSWADTRYF.

The genes are TRBV5-1 and TRBJ2-1, with D perhaps matching TRBD2 (6 bases). Near its end, the DNA agrees better with TRBJ2-7, so the J call may be wrong. This CDR3 comprises 15 residues. CDR1 is SGHRS, CDR2 YFSETQ, per germline. The DNA of the CDR3 is TGCGCCAGCAGAACCGGGACTGGAGGGTCCAATGAGCAGTACTTC. Amino acid sequence: CASRTGTGGSNEQYF.

The V gene is TRBV7-2, the J gene TRBJ2-7; no reliable D call. Germline V gene lookup returns CDR1 SGHTA and CDR2 FQGNSA. With 2 bases removed from V and 6 bases from J, the gap between germline ends came to 14 bases. The length of the CDR3 is 14 residues. The CDR3 loop is CASSLSPSSGEQYF. The CDR3 bases are TGTGCCAGCAGCTTATCCCCTAGTTCGGGCGAGCAGTACTTC.

This clonotype appeared many times. The rearrangement uses TRBV25-1 and TRBJ2-3; 9 bases line up with TRBD2. There are 13 residues in the CDR3. Germline loops: CDR1 MGHDK, CDR2 SYGVNS. The junction had 5 bases not matched to a gene; V was cut back by 4 bases and J by 9 bases. The CDR3 bases are TGTGCCAGCAGTGGAAGCGGGAGGAGGACGCAGTATTTT. Protein product: CASSGSGRRTQYF.

A few counts support this clonotype. The chain couples TRBV15 to TRBJ2-3; tentatively, D is TRBD2 (6 bases). The CDR3 is 17 residues long. V shed 1 base and J shed 0 bases, with 14 bases lying between them. Germline lookup yields CDR1 LNHNV and CDR2 YYDKDF (reference sequence). This CDR3 is CATSRVKGLSSTDTQYF. In DNA, the CDR3 is TGTGCCACCAGCAGAGTGAAGGGACTCTCCAGCACAGATACGCAGTATTTT.

CDR3 DNA sequence: TGTGCCAGCAGCCAAGGATGGGGGGGAAAGAGTCAGCCCCAGCATTTT. It specifies CASSQGWGGKSQPQHF. The chain uses TRBV6-6 and TRBJ1-5, with D possibly being TRBD1 (5 bases). V lost 6 bases to trimming and J lost 6 bases, with 21 bases between them. CDR1 MNHNY and CDR2 SVGAGI come from the germline V gene (reference sequence). The CDR3 has 16 residues.

This clonotype occurred many times. The rearrangement links TRBV27 to TRBJ2-4; weak D call: TRBD1 (5 bases). CDR3 length equals 14 residues. Per germline, CDR1 MNHEY and CDR2 SMNVEV (reference sequence). V dropped 2 bases and J dropped 7 bases, with 12 bases sitting between them. CDR3 region: CASSLRTGSNIQYF. CDR3 bases: TGTGCCAGCAGTTTACGAACAGGCAGCAACATTCAGTACTTC.

The V gene is TRBV3-1, the J gene TRBJ2-7; 15 bases line up with TRBD2. The CDR3 is 14 amino acids. V dropped 6 bases and J dropped 6; count of bases not matched to a gene: 3. Germline V gene lookup returns CDR1 LGHDT and CDR2 YNNKEL (reference sequence). The DNA for the CDR3 is TGTGCCAGCAGACAGGGACTAGCGGGAGGCGAGCAGTACTTC. Its translation is CASRQGLAGGEQYF.

This rearrangement joins TRBV16 to TRBJ1-2, with a possible D match to TRBD1 (5 bases). CDR3 length: 15 amino acids. Per germline, CDR1 KGHSY and CDR2 FQNENV. Trimming shortened V by 2 bases and J by 5 bases, and 15 bases separated the two germline ends. This CDR3 reads CASSQGPLGPYGYTF. CDR3 nucleotides: TGTGCCAGCAGCCAAGGTCCTTTGGGACCGTATGGCTACACCTTC.

This clonotype showed up many times. This rearrangement joins TRBV29-1 to TRBJ2-1; 10 bases fit TRBD1. The V segment lost 7 bases and the J segment 9 bases; nucleotides outside the gene matches: 6. This CDR3 contains 12 residues. Germline V gene sequence: CDR1 SQVTM, CDR2 ANQGSEA. The chain's CDR3 is CSAGQGNSEQFF. CDR3 bases: TGCAGCGCGGGACAGGGGAATAGTGAGCAGTTCTTC.

This clonotype appeared a few times. The J gene is TRBJ2-1, the V gene TRBV30; no definite D call. The V and J ends lost 0 bases and 5 bases respectively, with 14 bases between them. The CDR3 consists of 15 residues. Germline assignment: CDR1 GTSNPN and CDR2 SVGIG (reference sequence). The chain's CDR3 is CAWSVLWDPNNEQFF. The CDR3 nucleotides read TGTGCCTGGAGTGTCCTATGGGATCCGAACAATGAGCAGTTCTTC.